Shown below are 31 T cell receptor beta chains from a single sample sequenced in a study of beta chain features in type 1 diabetes. cDNA synthesis used the whole RNA isolate, giving expressed TCRB sequences. Assay: immunoSEQ multiplex PCR; the TCRdb copy retains only in-frame clones and omits some. The table records 400,000 to 450,000 clones, over 11% of them present only once. The sequenced sample was naive CD4+ T cells from blood. Every receptor here comes from a man in his thirties or forties in good health.

This rearrangement joins TRBV9 to TRBJ1-4; 10 bases are a match to TRBD1. This CDR3 region has 15 residues. Germline trimming cut 2 bases from V and 8 bases from J; bases unmatched to any gene: 6. Germline loops: CDR1 SGDLS, CDR2 YYNGEE. CDR3 amino acids: CASSVDRGMEEKLFF. The CDR3 DNA is TGTGCCAGCAGCGTGGACAGGGGGATGGAAGAAAAACTGTTTTTT.

This clone was seen only a few times. V and J are TRBV2 and TRBJ1-3; D is unresolved. V gave up 3 bases and J gave up 0 bases, with 6 bases separating them. The CDR3 spans 14 residues. The germline V gene has CDR1 SNHLY and CDR2 FYNNEI. The CDR3 loop is CASSDRISGNTIYF. The CDR3 coding sequence is TGTGCCAGCAGTGACAGAATCTCTGGAAACACCATATATTTT.

The chain links TRBV9 to TRBJ1-3; D perhaps matches TRBD1 (6 bases). V lost 0 bases, J lost 6 bases, and 10 bases lay in between. Germline assignment: CDR1 SGDLS and CDR2 YYNGEE. The CDR3 runs 14 residues. CDR3 loop: CASSVEQGSNTIYF. The CDR3 coding sequence is TGTGCCAGCAGCGTAGAACAGGGCTCAAACACCATATATTTT.

Only one count was recorded for this clone. The chain recombines TRBV9 with TRBJ1-1; TRBD1 might be the D (6 bases). Germline CDR1 and CDR2: SGDLS and YYNGEE. The CDR3 loop spans 15 amino acids. Trimming cost V 3 bases and J 1 base, with 13 bases left between them. CDR3 amino acids: CASSALGQPNTEAFF. The CDR3 nucleotides read TGTGCCAGCAGCGCCCTGGGACAACCGAACACTGAAGCTTTCTTT. The variable domain in full, with the rest retrieved from reference TRBV9 and TRBJ1-1, is DSGVTQTPKHLITATGQRVTLRCSPRSGDLSVYWYQQSLDQGLQFLIQYYNGEERAKGNILERFSAQQFPDLHSELNLSSLELGDSALYFCASSALGQPNTEAFFGQGTRLTVV.

The chain links TRBV29-1 to TRBJ1-2; TRBD1 aligns across 7 bases. Germline CDR1 SQVTM, CDR2 ANQGSEA. This CDR3 spans 13 amino acids. V gave up 4 bases and J gave up 2 bases; unmatched junction bases: 4. In DNA form, the CDR3 reads TGCAGCGTTGTGGGGGGACAGAACTATGGCTACACCTTC. Translated: CSVVGGQNYGYTF. Complete variable domain (other parts from reference TRBV29-1 and TRBJ1-2): SAVISQKPSRDICQRGTSLTIQCQVDSQVTMMFWYRQQPGQSLTLIATANQGSEATYESGFVIDKFPISRPNLTFSTLTVSNMSPEDSSIYLCSVVGGQNYGYTFGSGTRLTVV.

There are a few counts of this clone. The genes are TRBV6-1 and TRBJ1-5; no reliable D call. CDR3 length: 15 amino acids. Trimming took 0 bases from V and 0 from J, leaving 6 bases between them. Germline CDR1 is MNHNS and CDR2 is SASEGT. The CDR3 protein is CASSEAAVSNQPQHF. As DNA, the CDR3 is TGTGCCAGCAGTGAAGCGGCAGTTAGCAATCAGCCCCAGCATTTT.

This clone was recorded a few times. The chain is built from TRBV30 and TRBJ1-1; D unclear. Trimming removed 4 bases at V and 0 bases at J, with 12 bases between. This CDR3 has 14 amino acids. The germline V gene encodes CDR1 GTSNPN and CDR2 SVGIG (reference sequence). The CDR3 protein is CAWTASAMNTEAFF. CDR3 coding DNA: TGTGCCTGGACCGCGAGTGCCATGAACACTGAAGCTTTCTTT. Variable domain in full (rest from reference TRBV30 and TRBJ1-1): SQTIHQWPATLVQPVGSPLSLECTVEGTSNPNLYWYRQAAGRGLQLLFYSVGIGQISSEVPQNLSASRPQDRQFILSSKKLLLSDSGFYLCAWTASAMNTEAFFGQGTRLTVV.

This clone showed up just a few times. The chain links TRBV11-2 to TRBJ2-5; perhaps TRBD2 as D (5 bases). This CDR3 has 14 amino acids. CDR1 and CDR2 (germline): SGHAT, FQNNGV. Trimming stripped 4 bases from V and 0 bases from J, with 9 bases between. CDR3 residues: CASSSTGYQETQYF. In DNA form, the CDR3 reads TGTGCCAGCAGCTCCACGGGGTACCAAGAGACCCAGTACTTC.

The DNA for the CDR3 is TGTGCCAGCGCTAGCGGGGTTAAAAACATTCAGTACTTC. This sequence encodes CASASGVKNIQYF. The rearrangement uses TRBV11-1 and TRBJ2-4; 9 bases are a match to TRBD2. This CDR3 region has 13 residues. Germline V gene lookup returns CDR1 SGHAT and CDR2 FQDESV (reference sequence). The V gene end was trimmed by 8 bases and the J gene end by 4 bases; junction bases not matched to a gene: 3.

The chain couples TRBV5-4 to TRBJ1-1; 7 bases are a match to TRBD1. The CDR3 runs to 15 residues. V was pared by 4 bases and J by 4 bases, with 10 bases of the junction left unmatched. The V gene's germline CDR1 is SGHNT and CDR2 YYREEE (reference sequence). The CDR3 DNA reads TGTGCCAGCAGCGGAACAGGGGTTCGCGTCACTGAAGCTTTCTTT. Its protein product is CASSGTGVRVTEAFF.

This clone appeared a few times. The chain joins TRBV18 to TRBJ2-7, with D possibly matching TRBD2 (5 bases). Germline CDR1 is KGHSH and CDR2 is LQKENI. The CDR3 contains 13 residues. CDR3 DNA: TGTGCCAGCTCACCACCTCAAAGGACGGGAATGAACGTC. This translates into CASSPPQRTGMNV.

This clone has a count of ten or more. The CDR3 protein is CASSGYEQYF. The CDR3 DNA reads as TGTGCCAGCAGCGGATACGAGCAGTACTTC. The chain is built from TRBV21-1 and TRBJ2-7. TRBV21-1 is recorded as a pseudogene. The CDR3 covers 10 residues.

The rearrangement joins TRBV30 to TRBJ1-5; D ambiguous. V gave up 4 bases and J gave up 0 bases, with 16 bases separating them. This CDR3 has 16 residues. Germline loops: CDR1 GTSNPN, CDR2 SVGIG (reference sequence). The CDR3 loop is CAWITRTGSSNQPQHF. DNA for the CDR3: TGTGCCTGGATTACTAGGACTGGATCTAGCAATCAGCCCCAGCATTTT.

This clone showed up just a few times. The chain recombines TRBV7-9 with TRBJ1-5, with 8 bases aligning to TRBD1. The CDR3 has 14 amino acids. The V segment lost 2 bases and the J segment 6 bases; nucleotides outside the gene matches: 3. CDR1 and CDR2 from the germline V gene are SEHNR and FQNEAQ (reference sequence). The CDR3 sequence is CASSLSGGGQPQHF. DNA for the CDR3: TGTGCCAGCAGCTTATCAGGGGGCGGTCAGCCCCAGCATTTT. The whole variable domain, filled in from reference TRBV7-9 and TRBJ1-5, reads DTGVSQNPRHKITKRGQNVTFRCDPISEHNRLYWYRQTLGQGPEFLTYFQNEAQLEKSRLLSDRFSAERPKGSFSTLEIQRTEQGDSAMYLCASSLSGGGQPQHFGDGTRLSIL.

This clone has more than one count but fewer than ten. The chain links TRBV5-6 to TRBJ2-7; D possibly corresponds to TRBD2 (6 bases). The CDR3 has 15 residues. V was cut by 0 bases and J by 1 base, with 11 bases left in between. CDR1 is SGHDT and CDR2 is YYEEEE in the germline V gene. The CDR3 DNA reads as TGTGCCAGCAGCTTGGCGGGGGATAGGTCCTACGAGCAGTACGTC. Amino acids: CASSLAGDRSYEQYV.

There are a few counts of this clone. This sequence joins TRBV7-2 and TRBJ2-7, with a tentative D call TRBD1 (6 bases). Trimming pared 3 bases from V and 0 bases from J, leaving 9 bases between. Looked up from germline, CDR1 is SGHTA and CDR2 is FQGNSA. The CDR3 is 14 amino acids. The CDR3 nucleotides read TGTGCCAGCAGCTTGGGGGCCGCCTCCTACGAGCAGTACTTC. Translation: CASSLGAASYEQYF. Combining the CDR3 with reference TRBV7-2 and TRBJ2-7 gives the whole variable domain GAGVSQSPSNKVTEKGKDVELRCDPISGHTALYWYRQSLGQGLEFLIYFQGNSAPDKSGLPSDRFSAERTGGSVSTLTIQRTQQEDSAVYLCASSLGAASYEQYFGPGTRLTVT.

This clone occurred a few times. This chain links TRBV27 with TRBJ2-7; 9 bases line up with TRBD1. CDR1 is MNHEY, CDR2 SMNVEV, per germline (reference sequence). The ends lost 6 bases at V and 2 bases at J; junction bases unmatched: 5. The CDR3 has 14 amino acids. CDR3 DNA: TGTGCCAGCAGGCCGGGACAGGGTCCCTACGAGCAGTACGTC. This sequence encodes CASRPGQGPYEQYV.

This clone was detected only a few times. This chain joins TRBV19 and TRBJ2-2; TRBD1 matches at 7 bases. From germline, CDR1 is LNHDA and CDR2 SQIVND (reference sequence). This CDR3 has 15 amino acids. V shed 5 bases, J shed 4 bases, and the junction held 7 bases outside the gene matches. CDR3 region: CASSSQGSFTGELFF. The CDR3 coding sequence is TGTGCCAGTAGTTCACAGGGGTCTTTCACCGGGGAGCTGTTTTTT.

This clone occurred a few times. V usage is TRBV9 and J usage is TRBJ1-5; no firm D call. The CDR3 spans 14 residues. CDR1 and CDR2 (germline): SGDLS, YYNGEE. Trimming pared 4 bases from V and 1 base from J, leaving 9 bases between. CDR3 in DNA: TGTGCCAGCAGCCCCACTGGGAGCAATCAGCCCCAGCATTTT. It encodes CASSPTGSNQPQHF.

The chain is built from TRBV30 and TRBJ2-3; weak D call: TRBD1 (5 bases). The germline gives CDR1 GTSNPN, CDR2 SVGIG (reference sequence). The V end was cut by 3 bases, the J end by 2 bases, with 15 bases between. CDR3 size: 15 residues. This CDR3 reads CAWSPSGFYTDTQYF. The CDR3 bases are TGTGCCTGGAGCCCCTCAGGGTTTTACACAGATACGCAGTATTTT.

A few counts support this clone. J is TRBJ1-3 and V is TRBV7-2, with D possibly TRBD1 on 6 matching bases. The length of the CDR3 is 15 residues. Trimming took off 1 base at V and 0 bases at J, with 7 bases between the two ends. Germline loops: CDR1 SGHTA, CDR2 FQGNSA. Here the CDR3 reads CASSLGQASGNTIYF. The CDR3 DNA reads TGTGCCAGCAGCTTAGGACAGGCCTCTGGAAACACCATATATTTT.

This clone was observed a few times. The V gene is TRBV5-6, the J gene TRBJ1-4; maybe TRBD1 (6 bases). Trimming removed 0 bases at V and 12 bases at J, with 12 bases between. Per germline, CDR1 SGHDT and CDR2 YYEEEE. There are 13 residues in the CDR3. The CDR3 nucleotides read TGTGCCAGCAGCTTGGACAGGGAGCTCCAACTGTTTTTT. Its translation is CASSLDRELQLFF.

V gene TRBV7-3 combines with J gene TRBJ1-1; D is uncertain. This CDR3 region has 15 residues. V lost 5 bases, J lost 1 base, and 14 bases lay in between. Germline CDR1 and CDR2: SGHTA and FQGTGA. Here the CDR3 reads CASSLGRVGNTEAFF. For the CDR3, the DNA is TGTGCCAGCAGCCTGGGTCGGGTAGGGAACACTGAAGCTTTCTTT.

V and J are TRBV20-1 and TRBJ2-1; 8 bases are shared with TRBD1. Germline V gene lookup returns CDR1 DFQATT and CDR2 SNEGSKA (reference sequence). There are 11 residues in the CDR3. V was pared by 3 bases and J by 9 bases, with 1 base of the junction left unmatched. CDR3 loop: CSARGTGEQFF. DNA for the CDR3: TGCAGTGCTAGGGGGACAGGTGAGCAGTTCTTC.

The chain is built from TRBV9 and TRBJ1-5; D not certain. CDR3 length equals 14 residues. The V and J ends lost 0 bases and 0 bases respectively, with 4 bases between them. The germline V gene has CDR1 SGDLS and CDR2 YYNGEE. The CDR3 bases are TGTGCCAGCAGCGTAGGTAATAGCAATCAGCCCCAGCATTTT. Protein sequence: CASSVGNSNQPQHF.

The gene calls are TRBV25-1 and TRBJ2-2; D not certain. V was cut by 4 bases and J by 2 bases, with 11 bases left in between. Per germline, CDR1 MGHDK and CDR2 SYGVNS. This CDR3 is built from 15 residues. CDR3 DNA: TGTGCCAGCAGTGGTCGTCAGACCAACACCGGGGAGCTGTTTTTT. Translated, it gives CASSGRQTNTGELFF.

The chain couples TRBV13 to TRBJ2-5; 15 bases agree with TRBD2. Trimming cost V 4 bases and J 4 bases; bases outside gene matches: 1. The germline V gene has CDR1 PRHDT and CDR2 FYEKMQ (reference sequence). This CDR3 region has 15 residues. This CDR3 is CASSSGLAGGETQYF. The CDR3 DNA reads TGTGCCAGCAGCTCGGGACTAGCGGGAGGAGAGACCCAGTACTTC. The full variable domain, its missing parts supplied by reference TRBV13 and TRBJ2-5, is AAGVIQSPRHLIKEKRETATLKCYPIPRHDTVYWYQQGPGQDPQFLISFYEKMQSDKGSIPDRFSAQQFSDYHSELNMSSLELGDSALYFCASSSGLAGGETQYFGPGTRLLVL.

This clone was counted only a few times. The rearrangement uses TRBV9 and TRBJ2-5; D gene uncertain. V lost 3 bases and J lost 1, with 7 bases in between. Per germline, CDR1 SGDLS and CDR2 YYNGEE. The CDR3 extends over 13 amino acids. CDR3 in DNA: TGTGCCAGCAGCGCTTTGAGCCAAGAGACCCAGTACTTC. Encoded protein: CASSALSQETQYF.

This clone was counted a few times. The rearrangement links TRBV7-9 to TRBJ1-1; no clear D gene. V was cut by 4 bases and J by 5 bases, with 11 bases left in between. Germline loops: CDR1 SEHNR, CDR2 FQNEAQ (reference sequence). CDR3 size: 13 residues. The CDR3 DNA reads as TGTGCCAGCAGCTCACACGGTGGGACTGAAGCTTTCTTT. This encodes CASSSHGGTEAFF.

This clone turned up a few times. The J gene is TRBJ2-5, the V gene TRBV5-1; D not certain. Germline V gene data show CDR1 as SGHRS and CDR2 as YFSETQ. This CDR3 has 13 residues. The V end was cut by 4 bases, the J end by 5 bases, with 12 bases between. Here the CDR3 DNA reads TGCGCCAGCAGCCAGGCCCCGGCGGAGACCCAGTACTTC. This sequence encodes CASSQAPAETQYF.

This clone turned up a few times. This sequence joins TRBV12-5 and TRBJ2-5, with D possibly matching TRBD2 (6 bases). The CDR3 spans 14 residues. Germline V gives CDR1 LGHNT, CDR2 FRNRAP. Between the trimmed V and J ends, which lost 1 base and 5 bases, there was a span of 11 bases. The CDR3 bases are TGTGCTAGTGGTTTGGGGAGGGATAGGGAGACCCAGTACTTC. This translates into CASGLGRDRETQYF.